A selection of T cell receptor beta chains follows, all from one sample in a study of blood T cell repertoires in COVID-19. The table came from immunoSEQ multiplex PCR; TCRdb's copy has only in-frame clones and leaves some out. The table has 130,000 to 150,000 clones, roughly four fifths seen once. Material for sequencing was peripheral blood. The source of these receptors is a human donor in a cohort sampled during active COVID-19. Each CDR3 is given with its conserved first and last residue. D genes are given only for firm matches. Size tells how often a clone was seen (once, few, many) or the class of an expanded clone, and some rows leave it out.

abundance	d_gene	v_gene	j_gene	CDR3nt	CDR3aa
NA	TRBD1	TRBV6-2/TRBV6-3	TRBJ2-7	TGTGCCAGCAGTTATTCGGACAGGGGGCCGTACGAGCAGTACTTC	CASSYSDRGPYEQYF
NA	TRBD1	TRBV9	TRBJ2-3	TGTGCCAGCAGCTTCTCAGGAGGACAGGGGACAGATACGCAGTATTTT	CASSFSGGQGTDTQYF
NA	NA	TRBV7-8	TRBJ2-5	TGTGCCAGCAGCTTCGAGTACCAAGAGACCCAGTACTTC	CASSFEYQETQYF
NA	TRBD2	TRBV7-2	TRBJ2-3	TGTGCCAGCAGCTTAAATTGGCGGGGGGGGGAAATCTTAGATACGCAGTATTTT	CASSLNWRGGEILDTQYF
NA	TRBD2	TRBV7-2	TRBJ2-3	TGTGCCAGCAGCTTAACTAGCGGGCGAGATACGCAGTATTTT	CASSLTSGRDTQYF
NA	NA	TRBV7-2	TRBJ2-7	TGTGCCAGCAGCTTAGATAGGCTAGCCTACGAGCAGTACTTC	CASSLDRLAYEQYF
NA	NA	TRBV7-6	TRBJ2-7	TGTGCCAGCAGCCCCGCGCGACTCTCATACGAGCAGTACTTC	CASSPARLSYEQYF
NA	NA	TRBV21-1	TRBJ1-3	TGTGCCAGCGGCCCTCGGAGTGGAAACACCATATATTTT	CASGPRSGNTIYF
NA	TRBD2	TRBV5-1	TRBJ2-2	TGCGCCAGCAGCTCGGGACTAAACACCGGGGAGCTGTTTTTT	CASSSGLNTGELFF
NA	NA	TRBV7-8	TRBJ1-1	TGTGCCAGCAGCAGGGGAGGGGCCACTGAAGCTTTCTTT	CASSRGGATEAFF
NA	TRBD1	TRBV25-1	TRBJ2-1	TGTGCCAGCAAGGAAGACAGGGGGCAGAACCGCTACAATGAGCAGTTCTTC	CASKEDRGQNRYNEQFF
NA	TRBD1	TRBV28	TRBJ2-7	TGTGCCAGCGAGAGGGACAGGGTAGCCGAGCAGTACTTC	CASERDRVAEQYF
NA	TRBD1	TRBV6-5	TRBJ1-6	TGTGCCAGCAGTTCCTTGAGACAGGGATCAAACTCACCCCTCCACTTT	CASSSLRQGSNSPLHF
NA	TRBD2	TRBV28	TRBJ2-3	TGTGCCAGCAGTTCCCGAGGACTAGCGGGGGGACTCACAGATACGCAGTATTTT	CASSSRGLAGGLTDTQYF
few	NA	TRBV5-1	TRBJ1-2	TGCGCCAGCAGCTTGGAGGGGTTTACCTATGGCTACACCTTC	CASSLEGFTYGYTF
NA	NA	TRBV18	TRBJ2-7	TGTGCCAGCTCACCGGGCCAGGGTGGGATCTACGAGCAGTACTTC	CASSPGQGGIYEQYF
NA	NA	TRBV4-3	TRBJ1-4	TGCGCCAGCAGCCAGGACTTACCGGGTCTAACAAGCAATGAAAAACTGTTTTTT	CASSQDLPGLTSNEKLFF
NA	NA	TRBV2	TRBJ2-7	TGTGCCAGCAGTGCGCAGGGTAGGTCCTACGAGCAGTACTTC	CASSAQGRSYEQYF
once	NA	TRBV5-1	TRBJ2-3	TGCGCCAGCAGCTTGCGGCAGGGGAACACAGATACGCAGTATTTT	CASSLRQGNTDTQYF
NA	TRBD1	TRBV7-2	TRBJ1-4	TGTGCCAGCAGCTTAGCGGGACAGGGCGGACGGAACCTGTTTTTT	CASSLAGQGGRNLFF
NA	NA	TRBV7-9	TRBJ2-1	TGTGCCAGCAGCTCGGGGTGGGATGAGCAGTTCTTC	CASSSGWDEQFF
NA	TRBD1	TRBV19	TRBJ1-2	TGTGCCAGTAGTACTGAAAACGGACAGGAGACTTACGAGGGCTACACCTTC	CASSTENGQETYEGYTF
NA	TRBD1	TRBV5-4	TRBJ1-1	TGTGCCATCAAGGGGGCGAACACTGAAGCTTTCTTT	CAIKGANTEAFF
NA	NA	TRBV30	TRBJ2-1	TGTGCCTGGAAATTAGGGGGACGGTACAATGAGCAGTTCTTC	CAWKLGGRYNEQFF
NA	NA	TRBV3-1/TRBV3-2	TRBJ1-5	TGTGCCAGCAGCCAAGACGCGGCAGGGGACCAGCCCCAGCATTTT	CASSQDAAGDQPQHF
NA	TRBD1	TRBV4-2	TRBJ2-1	TGTGCCAGCAGCCAAGATGTCCAGGGGGCTGGGGGTGAGCAGTTCTTC	CASSQDVQGAGGEQFF
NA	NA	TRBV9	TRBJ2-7	TGTGCCAGCAGCGTAGGTCCTAGCCTAACCTACGAGCAGTACTTC	CASSVGPSLTYEQYF
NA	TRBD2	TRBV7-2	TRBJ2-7	TGTGCCAGCAGCGCTCGACTAGCGGCATACGAGCAGTACTTC	CASSARLAAYEQYF
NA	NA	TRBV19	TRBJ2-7	TGTGCCAGTAGTATAGTCCCAGGTAACGAGCAGTACTTC	CASSIVPGNEQYF
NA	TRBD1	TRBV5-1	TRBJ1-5	TGCGCCAGCAGCTTAGAACCGGGACAGGGTTACCAGCCCCAGCATTTT	CASSLEPGQGYQPQHF
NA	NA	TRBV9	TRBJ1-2	TGTGCCAGCAGCGTAGAGGTTGGGGCAATCTATGGCTACACCTTC	CASSVEVGAIYGYTF
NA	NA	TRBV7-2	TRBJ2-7	TGTGCCAGCAGCTTAGATCTGGCGGCTTTATACGAGCAGTACTTC	CASSLDLAALYEQYF
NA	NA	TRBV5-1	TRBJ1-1	TGCGCCAGCAGCCGCCAACCAGGGACCGGGGGTGACACTGAAGCTTTCTTT	CASSRQPGTGGDTEAFF
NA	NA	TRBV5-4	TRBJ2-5	TGTGCCAGCAGCTGGGACCTAGCGCCCCTCCAAGAGACCCAGTACTTC	CASSWDLAPLQETQYF
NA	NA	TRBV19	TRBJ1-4	TGTGCCAGTAAGGAGTCGGGGATCGGTGGGGAAAAACTGTTTTTT	CASKESGIGGEKLFF
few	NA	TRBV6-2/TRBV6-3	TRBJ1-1	TGTGCCAGCAGTTATTCAGGTGAAGCTTTCTTT	CASSYSGEAFF
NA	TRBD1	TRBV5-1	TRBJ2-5	TGCGCCAGCAGCTCGACAGGGGGGGTAGAGACCCAGTACTTC	CASSSTGGVETQYF
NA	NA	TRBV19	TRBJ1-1	TGTGCCAGTAATCTTAGAGGGAGCGACACTGAAGCTTTCTTT	CASNLRGSDTEAFF
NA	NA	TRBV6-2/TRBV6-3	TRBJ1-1	TGTGCCAGCAGTTATTGGACAGAATACGCGACTGAAGCTTTCTTT	CASSYWTEYATEAFF
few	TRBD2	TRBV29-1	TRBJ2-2	TGCAGCGTTGAAGACGCGGGGGGCGGCACCGGGGAGCTGTTTTTT	CSVEDAGGGTGELFF
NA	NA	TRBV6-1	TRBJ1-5	TGTGCCAGCAGTGAGACCCAGGGCAATCAGCCCCAGCATTTT	CASSETQGNQPQHF
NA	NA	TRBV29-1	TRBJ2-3	TGCAGCGTTGGGGCGGGGATAAGATCTAGCACAGATACGCAGTATTTT	CSVGAGIRSSTDTQYF
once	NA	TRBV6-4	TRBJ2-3	TGTGCCAGCAGTGACGGGCAGGGGATGGATACGCAGTATTTT	CASSDGQGMDTQYF
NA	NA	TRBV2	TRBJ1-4	TGTGCCAGCATGGGGGGGGGTTTTGCTAATGAAAAACTGTTTTTT	CASMGGGFANEKLFF
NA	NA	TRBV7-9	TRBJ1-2	TGTGCCAGCAGCAGTGGACAGTCCGACGGCTATGGCTACACCTTC	CASSSGQSDGYGYTF
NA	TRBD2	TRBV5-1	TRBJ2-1	TGCGCCAGCAGCGCGGGACTAGCGGGGTTAAGAGACAATGAGCAGTTCTTC	CASSAGLAGLRDNEQFF
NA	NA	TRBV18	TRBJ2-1	TGTGCCAGCTCACCACTGGTGGGGAGAGGGTACAATGAGCAGTTCTTC	CASSPLVGRGYNEQFF
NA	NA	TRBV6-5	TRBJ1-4	TGTGCCAGCAGTTCGGGTAATGAAAAACTGTTTTTT	CASSSGNEKLFF
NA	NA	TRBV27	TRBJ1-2	TGTGCCAGCAGTTTATTGGATCAACAGGGATGGCCTTTGAGGGGCTACACCTTC	CASSLLDQQGWPLRGYTF
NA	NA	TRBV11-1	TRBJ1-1	TGTGCCAGCACCTATCGGGGGGAAGCTTTCTTT	CASTYRGEAFF
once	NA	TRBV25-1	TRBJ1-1	TGTGCCAGCAGTGATCAGTGGAACACTGAAGCTTTCTTT	CASSDQWNTEAFF
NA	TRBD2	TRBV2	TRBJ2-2	TGTGCCAGCAGTGAACTAGCGGGGGCTGGAACCGGGGAGCTGTTTTTT	CASSELAGAGTGELFF
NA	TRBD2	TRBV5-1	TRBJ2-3	TGCGCCAGCAGCGGAACCGGGACCACTAGCGTCGCAGATACGCAGTATTTT	CASSGTGTTSVADTQYF
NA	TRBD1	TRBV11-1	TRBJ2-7	TGTGCCAGCAGACATACCGGGACAGGGTCCTACGAGCAGTACTTC	CASRHTGTGSYEQYF